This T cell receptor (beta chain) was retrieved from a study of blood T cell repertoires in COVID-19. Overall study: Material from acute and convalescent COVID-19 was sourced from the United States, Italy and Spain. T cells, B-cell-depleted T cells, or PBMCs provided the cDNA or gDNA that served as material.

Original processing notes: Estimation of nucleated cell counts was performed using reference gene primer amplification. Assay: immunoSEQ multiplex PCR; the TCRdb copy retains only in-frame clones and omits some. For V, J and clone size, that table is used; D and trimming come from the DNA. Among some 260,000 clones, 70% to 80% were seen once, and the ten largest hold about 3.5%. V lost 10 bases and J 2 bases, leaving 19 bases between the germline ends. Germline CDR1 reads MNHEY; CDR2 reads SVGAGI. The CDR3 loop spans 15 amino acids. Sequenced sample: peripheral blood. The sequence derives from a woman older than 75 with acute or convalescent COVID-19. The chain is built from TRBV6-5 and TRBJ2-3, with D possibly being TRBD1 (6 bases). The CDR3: CATHKTGSSTDTQYF. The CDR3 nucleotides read TGTGCCACACACAAAACAGGGTCCTCCACAGATACGCAGTATTTT.